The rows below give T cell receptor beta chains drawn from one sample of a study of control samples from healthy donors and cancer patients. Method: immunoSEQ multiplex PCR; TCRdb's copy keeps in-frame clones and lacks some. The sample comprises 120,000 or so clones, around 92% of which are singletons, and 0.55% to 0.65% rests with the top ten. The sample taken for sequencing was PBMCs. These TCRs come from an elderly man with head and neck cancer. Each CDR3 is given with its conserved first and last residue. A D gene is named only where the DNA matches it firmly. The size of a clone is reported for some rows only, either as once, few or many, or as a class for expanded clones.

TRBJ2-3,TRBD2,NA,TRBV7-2,CASSPASGYTDTQYF,TGTGCCAGCAGCCCGGCTAGCGGATACACAGATACGCAGTATTTT
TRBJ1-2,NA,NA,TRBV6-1,CASSEGRTYYGYTF,TGTGCCAGCAGTGAAGGCAGGACCTACTATGGCTACACCTTC
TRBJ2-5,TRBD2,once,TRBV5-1,CASSSGLLGGETQYF,TGCGCCAGCAGTTCGGGACTACTCGGGGGAGAGACCCAGTACTTC
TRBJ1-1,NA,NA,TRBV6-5,CASSSLGQGNTEAFF,TGTGCCAGCAGTTCCCTTGGGCAGGGAAACACTGAAGCTTTCTTT
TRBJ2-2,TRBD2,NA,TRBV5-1,CASSFAGGLTGELFF,TGCGCCAGCAGCTTTGCGGGGGGCCTCACCGGGGAGCTGTTTTTT
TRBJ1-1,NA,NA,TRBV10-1,CASSEDRRNTEAFF,TGCGCCAGCAGTGAGGACAGAAGGAACACTGAAGCTTTCTTT
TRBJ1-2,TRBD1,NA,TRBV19,CASSPTGQGGYTF,TGTGCCAGTAGTCCGACAGGGCAGGGTGGCTACACCTTC
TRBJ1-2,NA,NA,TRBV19,CASSTYGDYGYTF,TGTGCCAGTAGTACCTACGGGGACTATGGCTACACCTTC
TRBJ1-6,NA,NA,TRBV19,CASSPRTEHYSPLHF,TGTGCCAGTAGTCCTCGGACAGAACATTATTCACCCCTCCACTTT
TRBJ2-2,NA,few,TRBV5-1,CASSPWGGTNTGELFF,TGCGCCAGCAGCCCCTGGGGCGGGACGAACACCGGGGAGCTGTTTTTT
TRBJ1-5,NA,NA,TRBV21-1,CASSKRTTTTGANQPQHF,TGTGCCAGCAGCAAGAGAACCACAACGACAGGGGCGAATCAGCCCCAGCATTTT
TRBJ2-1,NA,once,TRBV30,CAWSVVRYSYNEQFF,TGTGCCTGGAGTGTAGTGCGTTACTCCTACAATGAGCAGTTCTTC
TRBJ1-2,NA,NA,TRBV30,CAWSVLGAHGYGYTF,TGTGCCTGGAGTGTATTGGGGGCGCACGGGTATGGCTACACCTTC
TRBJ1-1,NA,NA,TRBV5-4,CASTLYRPRGIVAPNTEAFF,TGTGCCAGCACACTATATCGCCCGCGGGGTATAGTCGCCCCGAACACTGAAGCTTTCTTT
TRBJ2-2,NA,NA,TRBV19,CASSIPWARGRRTGELFF,TGTGCCAGTAGTATTCCTTGGGCCAGGGGAAGGAGAACCGGGGAGCTGTTTTTT
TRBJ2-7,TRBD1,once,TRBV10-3,CAISSGGGLGEQYF,TGTGCCATCTCCTCAGGGGGCGGGCTGGGCGAGCAGTACTTC
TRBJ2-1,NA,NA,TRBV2,CASSEGLASYNEQFF,TGTGCCAGCAGTGAAGGGCTAGCGTCCTACAATGAGCAGTTCTTC
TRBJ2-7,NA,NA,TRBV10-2,CASSESSPGRVYEQYF,TGCGCCAGCAGTGAGTCTAGCCCGGGCAGAGTTTACGAGCAGTACTTC
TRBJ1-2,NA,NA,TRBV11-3,CASSLGYTF,TGTGCCAGCAGCCTAGGCTACACCTTC
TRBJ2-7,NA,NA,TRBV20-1,CSVGDVGEQYF,TGCAGTGTCGGGGACGTTGGCGAGCAGTACTTC
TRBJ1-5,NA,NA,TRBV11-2,CASSLDRAQPQHF,TGTGCCAGCAGCTTAGACAGGGCGCAGCCCCAGCATTTT
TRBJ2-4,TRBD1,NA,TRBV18,CASSPDRAAKNIQYF,TGTGCCAGCTCACCAGACAGGGCAGCCAAAAACATTCAGTACTTC
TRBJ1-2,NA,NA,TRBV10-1,CASSVPSRQLNYGYTF,TGCGCCAGCAGTGTGCCCTCAAGGCAGTTGAACTATGGCTACACCTTC
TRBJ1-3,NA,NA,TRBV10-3,CAISERGGSAGNTIYF,TGTGCCATCAGTGAGCGGGGGGGGAGCGCTGGAAACACCATATATTTT
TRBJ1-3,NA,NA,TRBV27,CASRAPSGNTIYF,TGTGCCAGCAGGGCGCCCTCTGGAAACACCATATATTTT
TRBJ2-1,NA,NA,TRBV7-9,CASSPPPGSGFF,TGTGCCAGCAGCCCCCCTCCCGGGAGTGGTTTCTTC
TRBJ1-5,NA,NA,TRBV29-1,CSVQGGVDQPQHF,TGCAGCGTCCAAGGGGGAGTTGATCAGCCCCAGCATTTT
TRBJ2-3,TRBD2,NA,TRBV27,CASRNLGLAGVHHDTQYF,TGTGCCAGCAGAAACCTCGGACTAGCGGGAGTCCACCACGATACGCAGTATTTT
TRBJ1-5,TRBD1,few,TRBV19,CASSLVGHGQGNQPQHF,TGTGCCAGTAGTCTCGTAGGCCACGGACAGGGAAATCAGCCCCAGCATTTT
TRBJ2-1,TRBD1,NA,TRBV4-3,CASSQDYRTGMRNEQFF,TGCGCCAGCAGCCAAGACTACAGGACAGGGATGAGGAATGAGCAGTTCTTC
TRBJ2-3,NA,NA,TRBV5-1,CASSPPNGEGTDTQYF,TGCGCCAGCAGCCCTCCTAATGGGGAGGGCACAGATACGCAGTATTTT
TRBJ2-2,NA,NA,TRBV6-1,CASSESVLVPGELFF,TGTGCCAGCAGTGAAAGCGTTCTGGTTCCCGGGGAGCTGTTTTTT
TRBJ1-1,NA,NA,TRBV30,CAWSFVSSTEAFF,TGTGCCTGGAGTTTTGTGTCGAGCACTGAAGCTTTCTTT
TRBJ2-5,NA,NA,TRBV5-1,CASSLGSQETQYF,TGCGCCAGCAGCTTAGGCTCGCAAGAGACCCAGTACTTC
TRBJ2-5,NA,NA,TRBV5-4,CASTQGVSETQYF,TGTGCCAGCACCCAAGGGGTTTCGGAGACCCAGTACTTC
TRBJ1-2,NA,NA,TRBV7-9,CASSLRGNYGYTF,TGTGCCAGCAGCTTAAGGGGTAACTATGGCTACACCTTC
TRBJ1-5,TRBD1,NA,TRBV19,CASWDQGANNQPQHF,TGTGCCAGTTGGGATCAGGGGGCAAACAATCAGCCCCAGCATTTT
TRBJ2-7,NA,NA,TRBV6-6,CASSDPGARVYEQYF,TGTGCCAGCAGTGATCCTGGGGCGCGGGTCTACGAGCAGTACTTC
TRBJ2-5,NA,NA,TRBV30,CAWSARLGTQYF,TGTGCCTGGAGTGCTAGATTGGGGACCCAGTACTTC
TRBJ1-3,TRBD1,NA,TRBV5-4,CASSFKRGLSGNTIYF,TGTGCCAGCAGCTTTAAAAGGGGGCTCTCTGGAAACACCATATATTTT
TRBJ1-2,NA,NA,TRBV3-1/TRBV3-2,CASSQDQGALYGYTF,TGTGCCAGCAGCCAAGACCAAGGGGCCCTCTATGGCTACACCTTC
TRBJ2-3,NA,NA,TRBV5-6,CASSLVPDSYTQYF,TGTGCCAGCAGCTTGGTCCCGGACAGTTATACGCAGTATTTT
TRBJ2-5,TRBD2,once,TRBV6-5,CASSTGLAGQETQYF,TGTGCCAGCAGTACGGGACTAGCGGGCCAAGAGACCCAGTACTTC